The clone carrying this T cell receptor (beta chain) came up many times. Its cognate antigen is unknown. The record originates from a study of T cells in Graves' hyperthyroidism and ophthalmopathy. Study-wide points: In validation, the model predicted ophthalmopathy. These predictions came a median roughly 7.1 months before onset.

The CDR3 has 16 amino acids. In germline, CDR1 is SNHLY, CDR2 FYNNEI. V lost 3 bases to trimming and J lost 0 bases, with 15 bases between them. Researchers amplified the TCR beta CDR3 regions from RNA transcripts. The HTBI primer set served for first-round RT-PCR of the TCR CDR3. TCRdb re-called the multiplex PCR reads through MiXCR, storing one row per CDR3 protein. The sample carries approximately 640,000 distinct CDR3 sequences, 17% recorded once. Each patient was aged 18 to 65 and had newly diagnosed hyperthyroidism of under 2 months' duration. It was uncontrolled infection, other autoimmune disease, pregnancy or lactation that excluded patients.

Sequenced sample: blood. The chain combines TRBV2 with TRBJ2-7, with D unclear. The origin of this receptor is a man aged 50-60 years with Graves' hyperthyroidism. CDR3 in DNA: TGTGCCAGCAGTGATTATCGAGGCGGTAGCTCCTACGAGCAGTACTTC. Its protein product is CASSDYRGGSSYEQYF.